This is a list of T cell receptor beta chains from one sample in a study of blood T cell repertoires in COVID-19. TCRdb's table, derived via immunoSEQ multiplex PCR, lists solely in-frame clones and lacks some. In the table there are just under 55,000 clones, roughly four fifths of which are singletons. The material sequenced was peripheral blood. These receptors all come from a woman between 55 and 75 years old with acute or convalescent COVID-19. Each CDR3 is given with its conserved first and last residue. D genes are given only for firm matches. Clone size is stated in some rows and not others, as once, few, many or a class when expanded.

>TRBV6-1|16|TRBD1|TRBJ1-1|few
CASSVGIGQGTVGAFF
TGTGCCAGCAGTGTCGGGATCGGACAGGGAACTGTTGGAGCTTTCTTT
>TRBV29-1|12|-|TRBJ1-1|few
CSVRTMNTEAFF
TGCAGCGTCAGAACTATGAACACTGAAGCTTTCTTT
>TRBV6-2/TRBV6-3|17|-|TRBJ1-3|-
CASSYLQGRTPGNTIYF
TGTGCCAGCAGTTACCTACAGGGAAGGACTCCTGGAAACACCATATATTTT
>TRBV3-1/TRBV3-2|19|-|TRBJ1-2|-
CASSHALEQGAGFGYGYTF
TGTGCCAGCAGCCACGCCCTCGAGCAGGGCGCAGGTTTTGGGTATGGCTACACCTTC
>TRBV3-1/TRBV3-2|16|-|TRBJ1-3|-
CASSQVRLSSGNTIYF
TGTGCCAGCAGCCAAGTGAGACTGTCCTCTGGAAACACCATATATTTT
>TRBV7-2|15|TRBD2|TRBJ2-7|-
CASSLGASGTYEQYF
TGTGCCAGCAGCTTGGGGGCTAGCGGGACCTACGAGCAGTACTTC
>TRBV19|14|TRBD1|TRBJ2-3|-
CAAKPDRGTDTQYF
TGTGCCGCAAAGCCTGACAGGGGCACAGATACGCAGTATTTT
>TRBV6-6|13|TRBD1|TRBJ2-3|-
CASKMGQGSSQYF
TGTGCCAGTAAGATGGGACAGGGTTCCTCGCAGTATTTT
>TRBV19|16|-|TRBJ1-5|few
CASSMSLRDTNQPQHF
TGTGCCAGTAGTATGAGTCTTCGGGACACCAATCAGCCCCAGCATTTT
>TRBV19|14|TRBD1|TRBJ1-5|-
CASSGTGRNQPQHF
TGTGCCAGTAGTGGGACAGGTCGCAATCAGCCCCAGCATTTT
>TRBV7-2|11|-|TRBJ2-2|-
CASSLTGELFF
TGTGCCAGCAGCTTAACAGGGGAGCTGTTTTTT
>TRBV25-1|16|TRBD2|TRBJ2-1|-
CASSELTSGGYNEQFF
TGTGCCAGCAGTGAGTTAACTAGCGGGGGTTACAATGAGCAGTTCTTC
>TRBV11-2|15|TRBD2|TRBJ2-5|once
CASSFSGGALETQYF
TGTGCCAGCAGTTTCAGCGGGGGGGCCTTGGAGACCCAGTACTTC
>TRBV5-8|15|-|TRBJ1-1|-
CASSLYQVPNTEAFF
TGTGCCAGCAGCTTGTACCAGGTACCGAACACTGAAGCTTTCTTT
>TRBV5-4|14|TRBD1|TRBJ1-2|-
CASSFRQGSPGYTF
TGTGCCAGCAGCTTTCGACAGGGAAGTCCTGGCTACACCTTC
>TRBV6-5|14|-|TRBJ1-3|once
CASRVTGKGDTIYF
TGTGCCAGCAGGGTGACAGGAAAGGGAGACACCATATATTTT
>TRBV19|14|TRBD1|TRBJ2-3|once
CASSLGTDTDTQYF
TGTGCCAGTAGCCTCGGGACAGACACAGATACGCAGTATTTT
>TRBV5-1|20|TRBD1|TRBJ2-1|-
CASSPGVQGASFGSYNEQFF
TGCGCCAGCAGCCCTGGGGTGCAGGGGGCTAGTTTTGGCTCCTACAATGAGCAGTTCTTC
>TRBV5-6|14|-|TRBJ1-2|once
CASSLRQEVYGYTF
TGTGCCAGCAGCTTGCGCCAGGAGGTCTATGGCTACACCTTC
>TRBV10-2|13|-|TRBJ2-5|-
CASSDFFAETQYF
TGCGCCAGCAGTGACTTTTTCGCGGAGACCCAGTACTTC
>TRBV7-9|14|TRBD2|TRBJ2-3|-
CASSHSGRTDTQYF
TGTGCCAGCAGCCATAGCGGGAGGACAGATACGCAGTATTTT
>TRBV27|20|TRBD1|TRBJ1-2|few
CASSLFSPGTGSQANYGYTF
TGTGCCAGCAGTTTATTTTCCCCCGGGACAGGGTCCCAAGCTAACTATGGCTACACCTTC
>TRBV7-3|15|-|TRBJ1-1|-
CASSPTGFWNTEAFF
TGTGCCAGCAGCCCCACAGGGTTCTGGAACACTGAAGCTTTCTTT
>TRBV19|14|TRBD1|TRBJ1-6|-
CASRLQGASSPLHF
TGTGCCAGTAGACTACAGGGGGCTAGTTCACCCCTCCACTTT
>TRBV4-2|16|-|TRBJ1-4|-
CASSQDEKTTNEKLFF
TGTGCCAGCAGCCAAGATGAGAAAACAACTAATGAAAAACTGTTTTTT
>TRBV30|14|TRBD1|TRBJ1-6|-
CASRGDRGNSPLHF
TGTGCCTCCAGGGGGGACAGGGGTAATTCACCCCTCCACTTT
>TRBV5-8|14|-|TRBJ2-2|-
CASSFGPSGGELFF
TGTGCCAGCAGCTTTGGGCCCTCCGGCGGGGAGCTGTTTTTT
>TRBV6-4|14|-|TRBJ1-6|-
CASSAFPGNSPLHF
TGTGCCAGCAGCGCCTTCCCGGGGAATTCACCCCTCCACTTT
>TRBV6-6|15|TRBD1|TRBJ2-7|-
CASSYSAGGSYEQYF
TGTGCCAGCAGTTACTCGGCAGGGGGCTCCTACGAGCAGTACTTC